This T cell receptor (delta chain) was profiled in a study of gammadelta T cells in human blood. About this clone itself: It differs at one base from a far larger clone, so likely a read error.

TCRdb re-called clones from the RT-PCR reads using CATT. Of 650 to 800 delta-chain clones in the sample, around 49% are singletons; the top ten hold around 35%. The CDR3 contains 16 residues. CDR1 and CDR2 (germline): GEAIGNYY, EKD. Sequenced material: Vgamma9Vdelta2 gamma-delta T cells from infant blood. The receptor's source is a human donor. The gene calls are TRDV2 and TRDJ3; 7 bases are a match to TRDD3. The CDR3 coding sequence is TGTGCCTGTGACTGGGGGAGCTCCCGGGACACCCGACAGATGTTTTTC. Its protein is CACDWGSSRDTRQMFF.